Below, 27 T cell receptor beta chains from the same sample are listed, as sequenced in a study of vaccination and CD4 T cells after COVID-19. The treatment denotes: roughly nine-day PBMC culture with coronavirus spike peptide pools or control peptides (ViraFEST assay). Their antigens are not known. The assay that was used to sequence DNA from cultured CD4+ T cells was the Oncomine TCR Beta short-read assay. TCRdb redid the calling of the PCR reads with MiXCR, one entry per CDR3 protein. Among more than 15,000 distinct CDR3 sequences listed, approximately 65% were seen once. The sequenced sample was CD4+ T cells from blood, cultured in vitro. Source of these receptors: a human donor who had recovered from COVID-19.

The chain has TRBV30 and TRBJ1-3, with D possibly matching TRBD1 (5 bases). This CDR3 has 16 residues. With 3 bases removed from V and 4 bases from J, the gap between germline ends came to 19 bases. Germline lookup yields CDR1 GTSNPN and CDR2 SVGIG (reference sequence). CDR3 coding DNA: TGTGCCTGGAGCCCCCTCCTTAAAGGGGCCGGAAACACCATATATTTT. Protein sequence: CAWSPLLKGAGNTIYF.

The chain joins TRBV20-1 to TRBJ2-3, with D unclear. The CDR3 is 14 amino acids. The germline V and J ends were trimmed by 0 bases and 3 bases, with 10 bases remaining between them. The germline V gene encodes CDR1 DFQATT and CDR2 SNEGSKA (reference sequence). This CDR3 reads CSARDPSGTDTQYF. The CDR3 DNA is TGCAGTGCTAGAGACCCCTCCGGGACAGATACGCAGTATTTT.

The chain couples TRBV4-3 to TRBJ1-4; D is perhaps TRBD1 (5 bases). The ends were cut back, 4 bases at V and 8 bases at J, with 20 bases in the middle. CDR1 and CDR2 (germline): LGHNA, YSLEER. The CDR3 extends over 16 amino acids. As DNA, the CDR3 is TGCGCCAGCAGCCTCACCTTAGCCCTGGGGCAGGAAAAACTGTTTTTT. Translated: CASSLTLALGQEKLFF.

The rearrangement joins TRBV20-1 to TRBJ1-4, with D perhaps matching TRBD1 (5 bases). The germline V gene encodes CDR1 DFQATT and CDR2 SNEGSKA (reference sequence). The CDR3 length is 13 residues. Trimming shortened V by 4 bases and J by 0 bases, and 6 bases separated the two germline ends. The CDR3 loop is CSAIRATNEKLFF. The CDR3 DNA sequence: TGCAGTGCTATCAGGGCAACTAATGAAAAACTGTTTTTT.

The rearrangement links TRBV20-1 to TRBJ1-5; no definite D call. The CDR3 length is 15 residues. Per germline, CDR1 DFQATT and CDR2 SNEGSKA (reference sequence). Trimming removed 3 bases from V and 1 base from J, with 13 bases in between. CDR3 amino acids: CSARRGWVSNQPQHF. As DNA, the CDR3 is TGCAGTGCTAGGCGTGGGTGGGTGAGCAATCAGCCCCAGCATTTT.

The chain joins TRBV20-1 to TRBJ2-2; possibly TRBD1 for D (5 bases). V shed 2 bases and J shed 0 bases, with 16 bases lying between them. Germline lookup yields CDR1 DFQATT and CDR2 SNEGSKA (reference sequence). The CDR3 runs 17 residues. The CDR3 DNA follows: TGCAGTGCTAGATCGGGCGACAAGGGGTCGAACACCGGGGAGCTGTTTTTT. This codes for CSARSGDKGSNTGELFF.

The genes are TRBV30 and TRBJ1-5; D possibly corresponds to TRBD1 (5 bases). The CDR3 is 13 amino acids. In germline, CDR1 is GTSNPN, CDR2 SVGIG (reference sequence). The ends were cut back, 5 bases at V and 3 bases at J, with 11 bases in the middle. CDR3 region: CAWSGGDNQPQHF. DNA of the CDR3: TGTGCCTGGTCGGGGGGAGACAATCAGCCCCAGCATTTT.

The chain is built from TRBV20-1 and TRBJ1-2; possible D gene TRBD1, 5 bases. V lost 6 bases and J lost 0, with 23 bases in between. The CDR3 spans 17 residues. CDR1 and CDR2 (germline): DFQATT, SNEGSKA (reference sequence). CDR3 protein: CSAVPLGRAPSNYGYTF. The CDR3 bases are TGCAGTGCCGTCCCCCTGGGCAGGGCTCCCTCTAACTATGGCTACACCTTC.

This clonotype was observed a handful of times. The chain recombines TRBV15 with TRBJ1-6; D call uncertain. The CDR3 spans 17 residues. V gave up 0 bases and J gave up 1 base, with 10 bases separating them. Germline CDR1 LNHNV, CDR2 YYDKDF (reference sequence). The CDR3 coding sequence is TGTGCCACCAGCAGAGATAAACAGAAGTCCTATAATTCACCCCTCCACTTT. Residues: CATSRDKQKSYNSPLHF.

The rearrangement uses TRBV28 and TRBJ2-1; D is uncertain. With 2 bases removed from V and 8 bases from J, the gap between germline ends came to 7 bases. Per germline, CDR1 MDHEN and CDR2 SYDVKM. The CDR3 loop spans 12 amino acids. The CDR3 DNA follows: TGTGCCAGCAGTTTAGTTGAGGATGAGCAGTTCTTC. Its protein is CASSLVEDEQFF.

The sample holds a few counts of this clonotype. CDR3 residues: CASSPTQGYNNEQFF. The CDR3 DNA reads as TGTGCCAGCAGCCCTACCCAGGGCTACAACAATGAGCAGTTCTTC. The chain is built from TRBV11-3 and TRBJ2-1; D perhaps matches TRBD1 (5 bases). The CDR3 has 15 residues. The V gene lost 5 bases and the J gene lost 5 bases, with 16 bases spanning the gap. Germline assignment: CDR1 SGHNT and CDR2 YENEEA.

This chain connects TRBV24-1 to TRBJ2-7; 7 bases line up with TRBD1. The CDR3 has 13 amino acids. Unmatched junction bases numbered 4, after V lost 4 bases and J lost 5 bases. Looked up from germline, CDR1 is KGHDR and CDR2 is SFDVKD. CDR3 loop: CATSEPDRNEQYF. CDR3 nucleotides: TGTGCCACCAGTGAACCGGACAGGAACGAGCAGTACTTC.

V and J are TRBV6-2 or TRBV6-3 and TRBJ1-5, with TRBD1 as a possible D gene (5 bases). This CDR3 is built from 13 residues. Germline CDR1 MNHEY, CDR2 SVGEGT. Trimming took off 0 bases at V and 7 bases at J, with 7 bases between the two ends. The CDR3 coding sequence is TGTGCCAGCAGTTACTCAGGGGTGCAGCCCCAGCATTTT. It codes for CASSYSGVQPQHF.

The chain joins TRBV7-2 to TRBJ1-1; 7 positions agree with TRBD1. V lost 5 bases to trimming and J lost 11 bases; unmatched junction nucleotides: 11. This CDR3 has 13 amino acids. CDR1 is SGHTA and CDR2 is FQGNSA in the germline V gene. CDR3 in amino acids: CASSTHSTGTAFF. CDR3 nucleotides: TGTGCCAGCAGCACACACTCGACAGGGACCGCTTTCTTT.

This clonotype occurred a few times. The chain uses TRBV7-2 and TRBJ1-1; weak D call: TRBD1 (5 bases). V lost 4 bases and J lost 1, with 10 bases in between. This CDR3 region has 14 residues. CDR1 is SGHTA, CDR2 FQGNSA, per germline. Written as DNA, the CDR3 is TGTGCCAGCAGCTACCTAAGGGGGAACACTGAAGCTTTCTTT. Translation gives CASSYLRGNTEAFF.

There are a few counts of this clonotype. This sequence joins TRBV27 and TRBJ1-5, with TRBD1 matching over 8 bases. The trim removed 10 bases at V and 1 base at J, leaving 6 bases unmatched. This CDR3 has 14 residues. In germline, CDR1 is MNHEY, CDR2 SMNVEV (reference sequence). CDR3 bases: TGTGCCACGACGCCAGGGGGCAGCAATCAGCCCCAGCATTTT. Its protein product is CATTPGGSNQPQHF.

The V and J genes are TRBV2 and TRBJ1-5; no reliable D call. CDR1 SNHLY and CDR2 FYNNEI come from the germline V gene. The CDR3 loop spans 11 amino acids. Between the trimmed V and J ends, which lost 3 bases and 5 bases, there was a span of 2 bases. The CDR3: CASSDDQPQHF. The DNA for the CDR3 is TGTGCCAGCAGTGACGATCAGCCCCAGCATTTT. The entire variable domain, with the rest obtained from reference TRBV2 and TRBJ1-5, is as follows: EPEVTQTPSHQVTQMGQEVILRCVPISNHLYFYWYRQILGQKVEFLVSFYNNEISEKSEIFDDQFSVERPDGSNFTLKIRSTKLEDSAMYFCASSDDQPQHFGDGTRLSIL.

V and J are TRBV15 and TRBJ2-2; D unclear. The V gene's germline CDR1 is LNHNV and CDR2 YYDKDF (reference sequence). There are 15 residues in the CDR3. V was shortened by 6 bases and J by 6 bases, with 17 bases between the two germline ends. The CDR3 coding sequence is TGTGCCACCAGTATCCGGGTTGGGGTGTCCGGGGAGCTGTTTTTT. It yields the protein CATSIRVGVSGELFF.

This clonotype was seen just once. This sequence joins TRBV7-2 and TRBJ1-2; possible D gene TRBD1, 5 bases. In germline, CDR1 is SGHTA, CDR2 FQGNSA. V gave up 1 base and J gave up 5 bases, with 14 bases separating them. This CDR3 spans 15 amino acids. CDR3 loop: CASSLGGGIPYGYTF. The CDR3 nucleotides read TGTGCCAGCAGCTTAGGCGGGGGGATACCTTATGGCTACACCTTC.

This clonotype appeared a few times. The J gene is TRBJ1-5, the V gene TRBV19, with 9 bases lining up with TRBD1. There are 13 residues in the CDR3. The germline CDR1 and CDR2 sequences are LNHDA and SQIVND (reference sequence). After removal of 10 bases from V and 3 bases from J, the junction contained 4 bases not matched to a gene. The CDR3 is CATRDRVNQPQHF. In nucleotides, the CDR3 is TGTGCCACCCGGGACAGGGTCAATCAGCCCCAGCATTTT.

The CDR3 DNA is TGTGCCTGGAGTGTTGTTCCAAGCTACACCTTC. Protein: CAWSVVPSYTF. This sequence joins TRBV30 and TRBJ1-2; D ambiguous. Germline V gives CDR1 GTSNPN, CDR2 SVGIG (reference sequence). V was trimmed by 0 bases and J by 9 bases, leaving 8 bases between them. The CDR3 sequence is 11 residues long.

This chain joins TRBV18 and TRBJ2-1, with no clear D. The germline V gene encodes CDR1 KGHSH and CDR2 LQKENI. The CDR3 runs to 15 residues. Trimming took 2 bases from V and 0 from J, leaving 8 bases between them. In DNA form, the CDR3 reads TGTGCCAGCTCACCATTAAGCTCCTCCTACAATGAGCAGTTCTTC. Protein product: CASSPLSSSYNEQFF. Together with reference TRBV18 and TRBJ2-1, the CDR3 gives the full variable domain: NAGVMQNPRHLVRRRGQEARLRCSPMKGHSHVYWYRQLPEEGLKFMVYLQKENIIDESGMPKERFSAEFPKEGPSILRIQQVVRGDSAAYFCASSPLSSSYNEQFFGPGTRLTVL.

This sequence joins TRBV28 and TRBJ2-5; perhaps TRBD2 as D (6 bases). Per germline, CDR1 MDHEN and CDR2 SYDVKM. The CDR3 is made up of 15 amino acids. V was shortened by 5 bases and J by 3 bases, with 16 bases between the two germline ends. CDR3 coding DNA: TGTGCCAGCAGTGGGTTGGGGGGAAGAGAAGAGACCCAGTACTTC. Encoded protein: CASSGLGGREETQYF.

The V and J genes are TRBV19 and TRBJ1-5; 11 bases fit TRBD1. V was pared by 7 bases and J by 0 bases, with 11 bases of the junction left unmatched. Looked up from germline, CDR1 is LNHDA and CDR2 is SQIVND (reference sequence). This CDR3 has 18 amino acids. In nucleotides, the CDR3 is TGTGCCAGTACCATACGGGGGACAGGGGGATATAGCAATCAGCCCCAGCATTTT. Protein sequence: CASTIRGTGGYSNQPQHF.

The genes are TRBV27 and TRBJ2-2, with 13 bases that match TRBD2. The CDR3 covers 15 residues. V shed 5 bases and J 5 bases; nucleotides not matched to a gene: 2. Germline loops: CDR1 MNHEY, CDR2 SMNVEV (reference sequence). The CDR3 here is CASSPTSGGTGELFF. In nucleotides, the CDR3 is TGTGCCAGCAGTCCGACTAGCGGGGGGACCGGGGAGCTGTTTTTT.

The V and J genes are TRBV19 and TRBJ2-4, with 8 bases matching TRBD1. V gave up 3 bases and J gave up 7 bases; unmatched junction bases: 5. CDR1 and CDR2 from the germline V gene are LNHDA and SQIVND (reference sequence). This CDR3 has 14 residues. This CDR3 reads CASSIRGRENIQYF. CDR3 DNA sequence: TGTGCCAGTAGTATCAGGGGGCGCGAGAACATTCAGTACTTC.

The table lists this clonotype with a count of one. This chain connects TRBV19 to TRBJ2-7; TRBD2 matches 10 bases. The germline CDR1 and CDR2 sequences are LNHDA and SQIVND (reference sequence). J lost 1 base, V lost 3 bases, and 9 bases had no gene match. The CDR3 runs to 17 residues. The CDR3 loop reads CASSISSGRGVSYEQYF. The CDR3 region has the DNA TGTGCCAGTAGTATTTCGAGCGGGAGGGGTGTTTCCTACGAGCAGTACTTC.